These 8 T cell receptor beta chains originate from one sample sequenced in a study of HIV-infected children after antiretroviral therapy interruption. RNA-based 3' RACE libraries used unique molecular identifiers. TCRdb processed the 3' RACE reads anew with MiXCR; each CDR3 protein has one entry. This table has more than 75,000 distinct CDR3 sequences, less than 7% appearing once. As for treatment: PENTA 11 planned treatment interruption arm or continuous ART arm. The input for sequencing was CD45RA+ CD4+ T cells from PBMCs, pooled from several time points, taken from a donor given antiretroviral therapy, either interrupted or continuous. Regarding subset: naive CD4+ CD45RA+ CD45RO- T cells. The receptors come from a pool of human donors with HIV.

This clonotype was found many times. CDR3 sequence (DNA): TGTGCCAGTGTGAGATTGGGTCAGGCGAAAAATCAGCCCCAGCATTTT. This encodes CASVRLGQAKNQPQHF. This sequence joins TRBV19 and TRBJ1-5; no clear D. Germline V CDR1 and CDR2: LNHDA, SQIVND (reference sequence). Between the trimmed V and J ends, which lost 8 bases and 4 bases, there was a span of 21 bases. The CDR3 is made up of 16 amino acids.

This clonotype was recorded many times. The gene calls are TRBV5-1 and TRBJ2-3; D gene uncertain. The CDR3 extends over 13 amino acids. V was pared by 5 bases and J by 2 bases, with 9 bases between. In germline, CDR1 is SGHRS, CDR2 YFSETQ. CDR3 DNA sequence: TGCGCCAGCAGGGACGTAGACACAGATACGCAGTATTTT. This encodes CASRDVDTDTQYF.

This clonotype was observed a single time. The chain is built from TRBV12-3 or TRBV12-4 and TRBJ2-7; D perhaps matches TRBD2 (5 bases). V was clipped by 3 bases and J by 1 base, with 19 bases between them. The CDR3 runs 17 residues. CDR3 region: CASSFYGPGLPSYEQYF. The CDR3 bases are TGTGCCAGCAGTTTCTATGGCCCAGGACTGCCTTCCTACGAGCAGTACTTC.

This clonotype was observed at least ten times. The chain uses TRBV18 and TRBJ2-7; D is unresolved. V lost 2 bases, J lost 6 bases, and 20 bases lay in between. This CDR3 region has 16 residues. The germline CDR1 and CDR2 sequences are KGHSH and LQKENI. CDR3 nucleotides: TGTGCCAGCTCACCAATAACTACCCAAGGGTTTTCCGAGCAGTACTTC. Its protein product is CASSPITTQGFSEQYF.

This clonotype was recorded at least ten times. The chain uses TRBV27 and TRBJ2-2, with 7 positions matching TRBD1. Trimming took 6 bases from V and 7 from J; bases not matched to a gene: 5. The CDR3 runs to 13 residues. The germline CDR1 and CDR2 sequences are MNHEY and SMNVEV (reference sequence). The chain's CDR3 is CASRPDRDGELFF. In DNA, the CDR3 is TGTGCCAGCAGACCCGACAGGGACGGGGAGCTGTTTTTT.

This clonotype was observed at least ten times. The genes are TRBV12-3 or TRBV12-4 and TRBJ1-5, with TRBD1 as a possible D gene (5 bases). V was pared by 3 bases and J by 3 bases, with 12 bases between. This CDR3 region has 15 residues. CDR3 sequence (DNA): TGTGCCAGCAGTTTCGGCCGACAGAACAATCAGCCCCAGCATTTT. It yields the protein CASSFGRQNNQPQHF.

This clonotype was seen repeatedly, ten times or more. This chain connects TRBV12-3 or TRBV12-4 to TRBJ1-4, with a tentative D call TRBD1 (5 bases). V was clipped by 6 bases and J by 9 bases, with 14 bases between them. CDR3 length equals 13 residues. The CDR3 region is CASSPGRIKKLFF. The CDR3, as DNA: TGTGCCAGCAGCCCAGGGCGGATTAAAAAACTGTTTTTT.

There are many counts of this clonotype. CDR3 in DNA: TGTGCCAGCAGTTTAGGGTCTAGCGGGAGCAAGCAGTACTTC. This codes for CASSLGSSGSKQYF. V usage is TRBV12-3 or TRBV12-4 and J usage is TRBJ2-7, with TRBD2 matching over 10 bases. This CDR3 spans 14 amino acids. The junction had 5 bases not matched to a gene; V was cut back by 1 base and J by 8 bases.